The 27 T cell receptor beta chains reported below all come from one sample, sequenced in a study of OX40 agonist ivuxolimab in advanced cancers. The method was the immunoSEQ multiplex PCR assay. The table was pulled from immuneACCESS by TCRdb, which kept in-frame rearrangements only. Such tables lose some clones; where checked, under half of the loss comes from unresolved V genes, and the rest has no known cause. The sample profile shows about 38,000 clones; 87% of them were found once. Roughly 32% of the sample belongs to the ten largest clones. The specimen was CD4+ or CD8+ T cells sorted from blood, collected in a trial of the OX40 agonist ivuxolimab. The receptors here all came from an adult with an advanced solid tumor such as melanoma, head and neck, liver or kidney cancer.

CDR3 loop: CASSFSFYEQYF. CDR3 DNA: TGTGCCAGCAGCTTCTCCTTCTACGAGCAGTACTTC. V is TRBV7-2 and J is TRBJ2-7; D gene uncertain. Trimming left V 3 bases short and J 3 bases short, with 6 bases between. This CDR3 comprises 12 residues. CDR1 SGHTA and CDR2 FQGNSA come from the germline V gene. Full variable domain (rest looked up from reference TRBV7-2 and TRBJ2-7): GAGVSQSPSNKVTEKGKDVELRCDPISGHTALYWYRQSLGQGLEFLIYFQGNSAPDKSGLPSDRFSAERTGGSVSTLTIQRTQQEDSAVYLCASSFSFYEQYFGPGTRLTVT.

The V call is TRBV2, the J call TRBJ2-5; TRBD1 is a possible D gene (6 bases). The DNA matches TRBJ2-7 better at its end, which makes the J call doubtful. Germline CDR1 is SNHLY and CDR2 is FYNNEI. The CDR3 extends over 14 amino acids. For the CDR3, the DNA is TGTGCCAGCAGTGAAGCGCTACAGGGCTACGAGCAGTACTTC. Encoded protein: CASSEALQGYEQYF.

This chain links TRBV6-5 with TRBJ2-7; D may be TRBD1 (5 bases). Deletions cut 0 bases from V and 2 bases from J, with 11 bases between. This CDR3 is built from 15 residues. CDR1 MNHEY and CDR2 SVGAGI come from the germline V gene. CDR3 sequence (DNA): TGTGCCAGCAGTTACTCAAATCAGGGTACCTACGAGCAGTACTTC. Residues: CASSYSNQGTYEQYF.

V usage is TRBV7-8 and J usage is TRBJ2-5; TRBD1 is a possible D gene (5 bases). CDR3 size: 14 residues. CDR1 and CDR2 from the germline V gene are SGHVS and FQNEAQ. Trimming removed 0 bases from V and 5 bases from J, with 10 bases in between. The CDR3, as DNA: TGTGCCAGCAGCTTAGCCTCAGGGTCGGAGACCCAGTACTTC. Translated, it gives CASSLASGSETQYF.

This clone has more than one count but fewer than ten. J is TRBJ2-3 and V is TRBV5-6, with TRBD2 identical over 9 bases. The CDR3 covers 16 residues. With V trimmed by 4 bases and J by 1 base, 7 bases remained unmatched. The germline CDR1 and CDR2 sequences are SGHDT and YYEEEE. The CDR3 sequence: CASSAGTSRRTDTQYF. The CDR3 nucleotides are TGTGCCAGCAGCGCCGGGACTAGCCGCCGCACAGATACGCAGTATTTT.

The chain couples TRBV2 to TRBJ1-2; perhaps TRBD1 as D (5 bases). CDR1 and CDR2 (germline): SNHLY, FYNNEI. V lost 3 bases and J 8 bases, leaving 13 bases between the germline ends. This CDR3 region has 13 residues. CDR3 amino acids: CASSDEGRGGYTF. CDR3 sequence (DNA): TGTGCCAGCAGTGATGAGGGGAGAGGCGGCTACACCTTC.

V and J are TRBV4-1 and TRBJ1-4; D remains ambiguous. The V end lost 0 bases, the J end lost 3 bases, and 11 bases lay between the germline ends. CDR1 is MGHRA and CDR2 is YSYEKL in the germline V gene. This CDR3 is 16 amino acids long. CDR3 sequence reads: CASSQDGGSANEKLFF. CDR3 coding DNA: TGCGCCAGCAGCCAAGATGGCGGCAGTGCTAATGAAAAACTGTTTTTT.

The chain is built from TRBV5-1 and TRBJ2-5; D may be TRBD2 (5 bases). The CDR3 has 13 residues. CDR1 SGHRS and CDR2 YFSETQ come from the germline V gene. The V and J ends lost 5 bases and 3 bases respectively, with 11 bases between them. The CDR3 loop reads CASRPGVEETQYF. In nucleotides, the CDR3 is TGCGCCAGCAGGCCCGGGGTTGAAGAGACCCAGTACTTC.

The chain recombines TRBV7-9 with TRBJ2-1, with D unresolved. Trimming shortened V by 5 bases and J by 3 bases, and 11 bases separated the two germline ends. CDR3 length: 14 residues. The germline CDR1 and CDR2 sequences are SEHNR and FQNEAQ (reference sequence). The CDR3 DNA reads as TGTGCCAGCAGCCAGGCGCTGAGCTACAATGAGCAGTTCTTC. Its protein product is CASSQALSYNEQFF.

The table lists this clone with a few counts. The chain has TRBV28 and TRBJ1-4; TRBD1 aligns across 12 bases. Trimming at V came to 4 bases and at J to 1 base, leaving 4 bases not matched to a gene. This CDR3 is 17 amino acids long. Looked up from germline, CDR1 is MDHEN and CDR2 is SYDVKM. CDR3 sequence reads: CASSSGQGALTNEKLFF. CDR3 DNA: TGTGCCAGCAGTTCGGGACAGGGGGCCCTAACTAATGAAAAACTGTTTTTT.

This clone appeared a single time. V gene TRBV6-4 combines with J gene TRBJ2-3; 9 positions match TRBD2. Trimming took 3 bases from V and 1 from J; bases not matched to a gene: 2. The germline CDR1 and CDR2 sequences are MRHNA and SNTAGT. The CDR3 spans 15 residues. CDR3 sequence: CASSEAGGGTDTQYF. CDR3 sequence (DNA): TGTGCCAGCAGTGAAGCGGGAGGAGGCACAGATACGCAGTATTTT.

For the CDR3, the DNA is TGTGCCAGCCTGGGACAGGGGAACCCCTACGAGCAGTACTTC. It yields the protein CASLGQGNPYEQYF. This sequence joins TRBV2 and TRBJ2-7, with 10 bases lining up with TRBD1. Germline lookup yields CDR1 SNHLY and CDR2 FYNNEI. The CDR3 is 14 residues long. The V and J ends lost 8 bases and 2 bases, in that order; junction bases with no gene match: 6.

The rearrangement uses TRBV9 and TRBJ1-4; TRBD1 is a possible D gene (6 bases). This CDR3 region has 14 residues. Germline values: CDR1 SGDLS, CDR2 YYNGEE. The V and J ends lost 0 bases and 10 bases respectively, with 13 bases between them. CDR3 DNA sequence: TGTGCCAGCAGCGTAGAGGGGGGACTCGGAAAACTGTTTTTT. It yields the protein CASSVEGGLGKLFF.

The chain is built from TRBV2 and TRBJ1-6; 7 nucleotides align to TRBD1. V lost 8 bases, J lost 4 bases, and 2 bases stayed unmatched. The CDR3 length is 13 residues. Germline CDR1 reads SNHLY; CDR2 reads FYNNEI. In nucleotides, the CDR3 is TGTGCCAGCCAGGGACAGTATAATTCACCCCTCCACTTT. Protein: CASQGQYNSPLHF.

The rearrangement links TRBV18 to TRBJ1-1, with D perhaps matching TRBD1 (5 bases). The CDR3 is 15 residues long. Germline CDR1 KGHSH, CDR2 LQKENI. V shed 3 bases and J shed 4 bases, with 15 bases lying between them. This CDR3 reads CASSPGTEGGTEAFF. In DNA, the CDR3 is TGTGCCAGCTCACCCGGGACGGAGGGTGGCACTGAAGCTTTCTTT.

The rearrangement links TRBV28 to TRBJ2-7, with 9 nucleotides matching TRBD2. Looked up from germline, CDR1 is MDHEN and CDR2 is SYDVKM. The CDR3 sequence is 15 residues long. V was clipped by 6 bases and J by 2 bases; unmatched bases: 8. This CDR3 reads CASSPSSGAAYEQYF. Written as DNA, the CDR3 is TGTGCCAGCAGCCCATCTAGCGGGGCCGCCTACGAGCAGTACTTC.

The chain joins TRBV5-1 to TRBJ2-7, with D possibly TRBD2 on 6 matching bases. V lost 0 bases and J lost 1, with 26 bases in between. This CDR3 has 20 amino acids. Germline V gene lookup returns CDR1 SGHRS and CDR2 YFSETQ. The CDR3 nucleotides read TGCGCCAGCAGCTTGGTGCCGGGACCCTTAAAGGCGGGATCATCCTACGAGCAGTACTTC. As protein: CASSLVPGPLKAGSSYEQYF.

The chain employs TRBV6-5 and TRBJ1-4, with D perhaps TRBD1 (5 bases). This CDR3 contains 13 residues. Germline CDR1 reads MNHEY; CDR2 reads SVGAGI. Trimming removed 7 bases at V and 7 bases at J, with 13 bases between. In DNA form, the CDR3 reads TGTGCCAGCAAGTTTCAGGGAGGTGAAAAACTGTTTTTT. Translated: CASKFQGGEKLFF.

The chain couples TRBV7-3 to TRBJ2-3, with unresolved D. The CDR3 has 16 amino acids. Germline V lookup: CDR1 SGHTA, CDR2 FQGTGA. Trimming pared 1 base from V and 3 bases from J, leaving 14 bases between. The CDR3 sequence is CASSLKLQPETDTQYF. DNA of the CDR3: TGTGCCAGCAGCTTAAAGCTACAGCCGGAGACAGATACGCAGTATTTT.

The chain links TRBV5-6 to TRBJ1-2; D perhaps matches TRBD1 (5 bases). The V gene's germline CDR1 is SGHDT and CDR2 YYEEEE. The CDR3 has 16 amino acids. V lost 3 bases and J lost 3, with 18 bases in between. The CDR3 nucleotides read TGTGCCAGCAGCTCCAGCAGGGTTACTTCGGACTATGGCTACACCTTC. It encodes CASSSSRVTSDYGYTF.

The chain carries TRBV9 and TRBJ2-5; maybe TRBD1 (5 bases). The germline CDR1 and CDR2 sequences are SGDLS and YYNGEE. Trimming removed 4 bases from V and 0 bases from J, with 10 bases in between. This CDR3 region has 14 residues. Here the CDR3 DNA reads TGTGCCAGCAGCCCCCGGACAAACCAAGAGACCCAGTACTTC. As protein: CASSPRTNQETQYF.

This chain links TRBV7-8 with TRBJ2-7; D uncertain. Germline V lookup: CDR1 SGHVS, CDR2 FQNEAQ. V gave up 2 bases and J gave up 0 bases, with 8 bases separating them. The CDR3 runs 14 residues. DNA for the CDR3: TGTGCCAGCAGCTTAACTCCGAGCTCCTACGAGCAGTACTTC. It translates to CASSLTPSSYEQYF. The whole variable domain, remainder taken from reference TRBV7-8 and TRBJ2-7, is GAGVSQSPRYKVAKRGQDVALRCDPISGHVSLFWYQQALGQGPEFLTYFQNEAQLDKSGLPSDRFFAERPEGSVSTLKIQRTQQEDSAVYLCASSLTPSSYEQYFGPGTRLTVT.

The rearrangement links TRBV28 to TRBJ2-7; 9 bases match TRBD2. Trimming at V came to 4 bases and at J to 1 base, leaving 5 bases not matched to a gene. This CDR3 spans 15 amino acids. The germline V gene encodes CDR1 MDHEN and CDR2 SYDVKM. The CDR3 is CASSSSGRPSYEQYF. CDR3 bases: TGTGCCAGCAGTTCAAGCGGGAGGCCTTCCTACGAGCAGTACTTC.

The chain uses TRBV6-5 and TRBJ2-7; no definite D call. The CDR3 has 11 amino acids. Germline V gene lookup returns CDR1 MNHEY and CDR2 SVGAGI. Trimming cost V 8 bases and J 4 bases, with 9 bases left between them. Here the CDR3 DNA reads TGTGCCAGCGCCCAAGGATACGAGCAGTACTTC. Protein: CASAQGYEQYF.

As concerns this clone: This sequence is one base from a far larger clone and is likely a read error. The J gene is TRBJ2-5, the V gene TRBV7-3; possibly TRBD2 for D (5 bases). The J call may not be correct, given that the DNA end is closer to TRBJ2-7. In germline, CDR1 is SGHTA, CDR2 FQGTGA. The CDR3 is 18 residues long. CDR3 in amino acids: CASSSETGLGESGNEQYF. CDR3 nucleotide sequence: TGTGCCAGCAGCTCCGAGACCGGGCTCGGGGAGTCAGGAAACGAGCAGTACTTC.

The chain links TRBV6-5 to TRBJ1-3, with 7 positions matching TRBD1. Trimming cost V 0 bases and J 2 bases; bases outside gene matches: 1. The CDR3 covers 15 residues. Germline CDR1 MNHEY, CDR2 SVGAGI. The CDR3 DNA follows: TGTGCCAGCAGTTACTCCGGGACAGCTGGAAACACCATATATTTT. Protein sequence: CASSYSGTAGNTIYF.

The gene calls are TRBV27 and TRBJ2-5; 9 nucleotides agree with TRBD2. The V and J ends lost 0 bases and 4 bases, in that order; junction bases with no gene match: 3. CDR3 length: 15 residues. CDR1 and CDR2 from the germline V gene are MNHEY and SMNVEV (reference sequence). The CDR3 spells CASSLSGAGGETQYF. DNA for the CDR3: TGTGCCAGCAGTTTATCGGGAGCGGGGGGAGAGACCCAGTACTTC.